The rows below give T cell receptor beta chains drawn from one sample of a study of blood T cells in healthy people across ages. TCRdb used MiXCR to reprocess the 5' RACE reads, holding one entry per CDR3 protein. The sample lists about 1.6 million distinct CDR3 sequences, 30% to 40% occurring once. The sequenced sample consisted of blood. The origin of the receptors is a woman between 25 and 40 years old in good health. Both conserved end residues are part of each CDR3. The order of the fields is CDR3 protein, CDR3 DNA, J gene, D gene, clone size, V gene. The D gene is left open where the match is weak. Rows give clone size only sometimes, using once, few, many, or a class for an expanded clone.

cdr3_aa: CSATTSGRVDEQFF
cdr3_nt: TGCAGTGCGACCACTAGCGGGAGGGTGGATGAGCAGTTCTTC
j_call: TRBJ2-1
d_call: TRBD2
clone_size: NA
v_call: TRBV20-1

cdr3_aa: CSASLRHSTDTQYF
cdr3_nt: TGCAGTGCTAGTCTCAGACACAGCACAGATACGCAGTATTTT
j_call: TRBJ2-3
d_call: NA
clone_size: NA
v_call: TRBV20-1

cdr3_aa: CASSEDAGRGNEQFF
cdr3_nt: TGTGCCAGCAGTGAAGATGCGGGACGAGGCAATGAGCAGTTCTTC
j_call: TRBJ2-1
d_call: NA
clone_size: NA
v_call: TRBV2

cdr3_aa: CASSPRTYNLVGDEQFF
cdr3_nt: TGTGCCAGCAGTCCACGGACTTATAACCTGGTGGGAGATGAGCAGTTCTTC
j_call: TRBJ2-1
d_call: NA
clone_size: NA
v_call: TRBV28

cdr3_aa: CASSLGAGGGTDRPQHF
cdr3_nt: TGTGCCAGCAGCTTAGGCGCGGGAGGAGGGACAGATCGGCCCCAGCATTTT
j_call: TRBJ1-5
d_call: TRBD1
clone_size: once
v_call: TRBV7-9

cdr3_aa: CASSLLTGTGGHQPQHF
cdr3_nt: TGCGCCAGCAGCCTCTTAACCGGGACAGGGGGCCATCAGCCCCAGCATTTT
j_call: TRBJ1-5
d_call: TRBD1
clone_size: few
v_call: TRBV4-1

cdr3_aa: CASSEPADLAKNIQYF
cdr3_nt: TGTGCCAGCAGCGAACCGGCGGACCTAGCCAAAAACATTCAGTACTTC
j_call: TRBJ2-4
d_call: NA
clone_size: few
v_call: TRBV2

cdr3_aa: CSARDLGPSYNEQFF
cdr3_nt: TGCAGTGCTAGAGATCTGGGTCCGTCCTACAATGAGCAGTTCTTC
j_call: TRBJ2-1
d_call: NA
clone_size: NA
v_call: TRBV20-1

cdr3_aa: CSEEYQETQYF
cdr3_nt: TGCAGTGAAGAGTACCAAGAGACCCAGTACTTC
j_call: TRBJ2-5
d_call: NA
clone_size: once
v_call: TRBV20-1

cdr3_aa: CASSPRDTYNYGYTF
cdr3_nt: TGTGCCAGCTCACCCCGGGACACCTATAACTATGGCTACACCTTC
j_call: TRBJ1-2
d_call: NA
clone_size: few
v_call: TRBV18

cdr3_aa: CASAEGFRSYEQYF
cdr3_nt: TGTGCCAGTGCGGAAGGCTTCCGCTCCTACGAGCAGTACTTC
j_call: TRBJ2-7
d_call: NA
clone_size: NA
v_call: TRBV27

cdr3_aa: CAVARASTDTQYF
cdr3_nt: TGTGCGGTAGCCAGGGCCAGCACAGATACGCAGTATTTT
j_call: TRBJ2-3
d_call: NA
clone_size: NA
v_call: TRBV10-3

cdr3_aa: CASGLLDRKRGEQYF
cdr3_nt: TGCGCCAGCGGGCTCTTGGACAGGAAGCGGGGCGAGCAGTACTTC
j_call: TRBJ2-7
d_call: NA
clone_size: few
v_call: TRBV5-1

cdr3_aa: CASSQERERLYRSTDTQYF
cdr3_nt: TGTGCCAGCAGCCAAGAAAGGGAGAGGCTCTATCGGAGCACAGATACGCAGTATTTT
j_call: TRBJ2-3
d_call: NA
clone_size: NA
v_call: TRBV3-1

cdr3_aa: CASSKGQGVNTEAFF
cdr3_nt: TGTGCCAGTAGTAAGGGACAGGGGGTTAACACTGAAGCTTTCTTT
j_call: TRBJ1-1
d_call: TRBD1
clone_size: NA
v_call: TRBV19

cdr3_aa: CASRTAGQNSGETQYF
cdr3_nt: TGTGCCAGCAGGACTGCGGGACAAAACTCCGGAGAGACCCAGTACTTC
j_call: TRBJ2-5
d_call: NA
clone_size: NA
v_call: TRBV27

cdr3_aa: CASSHRTGDTEAFF
cdr3_nt: TGTGCCAGCAGTCATAGGACAGGGGACACTGAAGCTTTCTTT
j_call: TRBJ1-1
d_call: TRBD1
clone_size: NA
v_call: TRBV7-9

cdr3_aa: CSASPSGVSSYEQYF
cdr3_nt: TGCAGTGCTTCTCCGTCAGGGGTTAGCTCCTACGAGCAGTACTTC
j_call: TRBJ2-7
d_call: NA
clone_size: few
v_call: TRBV20-1

cdr3_aa: CTSSQDLESHEQFF
cdr3_nt: TGTACCAGCAGCCAAGATCTTGAGAGCCATGAGCAGTTCTTC
j_call: TRBJ2-1
d_call: NA
clone_size: NA
v_call: TRBV3-1

cdr3_aa: CASSSEPGQGSHEQYF
cdr3_nt: TGCGCCAGCAGCTCCGAACCGGGACAGGGCTCCCACGAGCAGTACTTC
j_call: TRBJ2-7
d_call: TRBD1
clone_size: NA
v_call: TRBV5-1

cdr3_aa: CASSTGQGSPYEQYF
cdr3_nt: TGTGCCAGCAGTACAGGGCAGGGGAGCCCCTACGAGCAGTACTTC
j_call: TRBJ2-7
d_call: NA
clone_size: NA
v_call: TRBV27

cdr3_aa: CASSFGPGGTDTQYF
cdr3_nt: TGTGCCAGCAGCTTTGGCCCGGGGGGCACAGATACGCAGTATTTT
j_call: TRBJ2-3
d_call: NA
clone_size: NA
v_call: TRBV7-3

cdr3_aa: CASVTGTYNEQFF
cdr3_nt: TGTGCCAGTGTGACAGGGACATACAATGAGCAGTTCTTC
j_call: TRBJ2-1
d_call: TRBD1
clone_size: NA
v_call: TRBV2

cdr3_aa: CASSLNPPDHGANVLTF
cdr3_nt: TGTGCCAGCAGTTTAAACCCACCGGACCATGGGGCCAACGTCCTGACTTTC
j_call: TRBJ2-6
d_call: NA
clone_size: NA
v_call: TRBV12-3/TRBV12-4

cdr3_aa: CASSSYTGRGTDTQYF
cdr3_nt: TGTGCCAGCAGCTCCTATACGGGGCGCGGCACAGATACGCAGTATTTT
j_call: TRBJ2-3
d_call: NA
clone_size: few
v_call: TRBV11-2

cdr3_aa: CSVEGGTEAFF
cdr3_nt: TGCAGCGTTGAGGGCGGGACTGAAGCTTTCTTT
j_call: TRBJ1-1
d_call: NA
clone_size: many
v_call: TRBV29-1

cdr3_aa: CATSRERGTNEQYF
cdr3_nt: TGTGCCACCAGCAGAGAGCGGGGAACAAACGAGCAGTACTTC
j_call: TRBJ2-7
d_call: NA
clone_size: many
v_call: TRBV15

cdr3_aa: CASSLDSSGGGDTQYF
cdr3_nt: TGCGCCAGCAGCTTGGATTCTAGCGGGGGCGGGGATACGCAGTATTTT
j_call: TRBJ2-3
d_call: TRBD2
clone_size: NA
v_call: TRBV5-1

cdr3_aa: CASSSAGLGQYF
cdr3_nt: TGTGCCAGCAGTTCGGCGGGACTAGGGCAGTATTTT
j_call: TRBJ2-3
d_call: TRBD2
clone_size: NA
v_call: TRBV12-3/TRBV12-4

cdr3_aa: CAWSVPLPDLAGPSYEQYF
cdr3_nt: TGTGCCTGGAGTGTACCCCTCCCAGACCTAGCGGGGCCTTCCTACGAGCAGTACTTC
j_call: TRBJ2-7
d_call: TRBD2
clone_size: NA
v_call: TRBV30

cdr3_aa: CATSRDVRGGNPYEQYF
cdr3_nt: TGTGCCACCAGCAGAGATGTGAGGGGTGGGAACCCCTACGAGCAGTACTTC
j_call: TRBJ2-7
d_call: NA
clone_size: few
v_call: TRBV15

cdr3_aa: CSGEDRQETQYF
cdr3_nt: TGCAGTGGGGAGGACCGCCAAGAGACCCAGTACTTC
j_call: TRBJ2-5
d_call: NA
clone_size: many
v_call: TRBV20-1